This T cell receptor (beta chain) appears in the sequencing data of a study of blood T cell repertoires in COVID-19 (TCRdb year 2020). In the study overall: The collaborator samples originated in the United States, Italy and Spain and spanned the acute and convalescent phases of COVID-19. The material from the prospective study consisted of cDNA or gDNA derived from T cells, B-cell-depleted T cells, or PBMCs. The dataset comprised deeply sampled blood TCRbeta repertoires from subjects exposed to, actively infected with, or recovered from COVID-19. Where available, HLA class I and class II types were taken from metadata supplied by the sample provider and were not determined by assay-based typing. The sample metadata nearly always contained a de-identified subject ID, COVID-19 status, age in years and sex. The repertoires were made available in a free public database intended to serve as a resource for research on the immune response to SARS-CoV-2. The samples were drawn from two sources: the first 160 participants of the ongoing ImmuneRACE study, and 1,200 or so subjects contributed by 6 global collaborators. The paper as a whole reports these results and caveats: How much clinical and demographic metadata was included differed by source and by participant, and the metadata was provided uncurated.

Trimming takes 2 bases from V and 8 bases from J, and the germline ends sit 6 bases apart. CDR1 DFQATT and CDR2 SNEGSKA are derived from the germline V gene (reference sequence). Taken from cysteine to phenylalanine, the CDR3 has 10 residues. Of the read, only the CDR3 DNA is kept; its 30 bases are in frame from base 1. Enrolling through a virtual design, the prospective study's participants ranged in age from roughly 18 to 95 years and lived across roughly 23 United States geographic areas. In the prospective study, participants were assigned to cohorts based on the clinical history participants reported in a screening survey and a study questionnaire. Recovered participants in ImmuneRACE Cohort 3 were defined by two consecutive negative NP/OP PCR tests, clearance by a healthcare professional, or resolution of symptoms. In the prospective study, whole blood, serum and a nasopharyngeal or oropharyngeal swab were collected from each participant by mobile phlebotomists. Over a roughly two-month period, participants in the prospective study had the option of providing additional blood draws and questionnaires. Before DNA extraction, blood samples from the prospective study were shipped at room temperature or frozen.

TCRbeta CDR3 regions were amplified from genomic DNA by means of the immunoSEQ Assay, a bias-controlled multiplex PCR. The authors processed their data as follows. Nucleated cell counts per sample were estimated from amplification of reference gene primers within the assay. Sequence reads were collapsed and filtered to measure the absolute abundance of every unique TCRbeta CDR3 rearrangement. For each sample, productive Simpson clonality was calculated by taking the square root of Simpson's diversity index across productive rearrangements. TCRdb took this table from immuneACCESS and kept in-frame rearrangements with V and J called. Such tables lack part of the clones; where checked against another copy, unresolved V genes explain under half of the gap, and the rest is unexplained. The DNA gave D and trimming, while V, J and clone size come from that table. The sample table contains approximately 300,000 clones; only one count was recorded for 70% to 90% of them. The top ten clonotypes cover around 5.9% of the sample.

In regard to this clone: Its antigen is still unknown. No much larger clonotype is one base removed from it; base qualities were not supplied.

Recombination linked TRBV20-1 to TRBJ1-1; confidence is insufficient to name the D gene. Sequencing input: PBMCs or T cells enriched from blood (not recorded which). The receptor was isolated from a woman aged 25 to 39 who had recovered from COVID-19. In nucleotide form, the sequence is TGCAGTGCTAGAAAGACAGAAGCTTTCTTT. Translation gives CSARKTEAFF.